Listed below are T cell receptor beta chains from one sample, sequenced in a study of cytomegalovirus exposure and HLA in healthy donors. TCRdb keeps only in-frame clones here, not all; method: immunoSEQ multiplex PCR. Here the sample spans about 130,000 clones, more than 80% being singletons. The source material was PBMCs. The receptors originated from a man aged 35 to 55 in good health and CMV-seronegative. Each CDR3 is given without its conserved first and last residue. Not all rows give a size; the values are once, few, many and, for expanded clones, a class.

NA | TRBV7-6 | ASSISEDQPQH
NA | TRBV11-2 | ASSRGDLQPQH
NA | TRBV5-8 | ASSLAIYEQY
once | TRBV2 | ASSVEQGASGELF
NA | TRBV30 | AWSATGIQETQY
NA | TRBV6-5 | ASAGTSGQTQY
NA | TRBV4-2 | ASSQGLGREGSTDTQY
NA | TRBV5-1 | ASSPGDRDTGELF
NA | TRBV29-1 | SVVRVTEAF
NA | TRBV28 | ASSTTGTGHTEAF
NA | TRBV6-6 | ASSFQGWTYEQY
NA | TRBV4-1 | ASSHGQGPYNEQF
NA | TRBV5-1 | ASSLADRGSTDTQY